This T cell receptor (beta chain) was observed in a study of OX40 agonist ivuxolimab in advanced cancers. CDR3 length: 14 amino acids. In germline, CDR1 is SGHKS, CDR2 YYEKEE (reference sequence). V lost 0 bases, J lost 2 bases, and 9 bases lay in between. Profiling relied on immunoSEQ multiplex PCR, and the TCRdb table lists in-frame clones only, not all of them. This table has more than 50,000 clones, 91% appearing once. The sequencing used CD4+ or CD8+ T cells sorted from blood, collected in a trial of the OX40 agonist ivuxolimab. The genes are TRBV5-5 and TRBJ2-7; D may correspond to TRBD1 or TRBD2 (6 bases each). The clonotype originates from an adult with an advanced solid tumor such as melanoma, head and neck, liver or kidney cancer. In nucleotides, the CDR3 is TGTGCCAGCAGCTTGGAGGGGGGCCCCTACGAGCAGTACTTC. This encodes CASSLEGGPYEQYF.